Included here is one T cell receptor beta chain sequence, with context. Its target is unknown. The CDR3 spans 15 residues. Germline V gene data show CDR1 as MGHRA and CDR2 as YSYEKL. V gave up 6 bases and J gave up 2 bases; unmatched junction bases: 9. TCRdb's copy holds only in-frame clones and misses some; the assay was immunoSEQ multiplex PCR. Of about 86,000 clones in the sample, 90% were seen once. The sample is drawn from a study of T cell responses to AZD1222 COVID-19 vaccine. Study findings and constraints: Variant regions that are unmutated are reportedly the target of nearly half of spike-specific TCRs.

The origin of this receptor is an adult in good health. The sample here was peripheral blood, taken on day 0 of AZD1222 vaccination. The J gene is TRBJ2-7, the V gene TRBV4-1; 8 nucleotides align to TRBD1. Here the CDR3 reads CASRVTGTGPYEQYF. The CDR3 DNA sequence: TGCGCCAGCAGGGTTACCGGGACAGGTCCCTACGAGCAGTACTTC.